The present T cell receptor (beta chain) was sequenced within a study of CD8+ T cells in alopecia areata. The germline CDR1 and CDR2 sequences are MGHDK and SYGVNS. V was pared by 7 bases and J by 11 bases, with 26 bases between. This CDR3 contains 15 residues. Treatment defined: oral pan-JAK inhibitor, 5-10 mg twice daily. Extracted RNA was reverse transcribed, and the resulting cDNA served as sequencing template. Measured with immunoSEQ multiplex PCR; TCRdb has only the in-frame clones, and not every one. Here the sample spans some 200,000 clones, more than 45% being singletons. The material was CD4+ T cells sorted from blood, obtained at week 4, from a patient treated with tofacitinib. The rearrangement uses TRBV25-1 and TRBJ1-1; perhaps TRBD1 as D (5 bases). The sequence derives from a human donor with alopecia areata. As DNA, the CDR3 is TGTGCCAGCACTCGCGAGGGGATTGGCAGGGTCGGCGCTTTCTTT. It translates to CASTREGIGRVGAFF. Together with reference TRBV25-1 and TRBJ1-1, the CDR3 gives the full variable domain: EADIYQTPRYLVIGTGKKITLECSQTMGHDKMYWYQQDPGMELHLIHYSYGVNSTEKGDLSSESTVSRIRTEHFPLTLESARPSHTSQYLCASTREGIGRVGAFFGQGTRLTVV.